This T cell receptor beta chain was profiled in a study of CD8 T cells in ankylosing spondylitis. The CDR3 totals 17 residues. Trimming took 0 bases from V and 3 from J; bases not matched to a gene: 5. Germline CDR1 SGHAT, CDR2 FQNNGV. The TCR beta libraries were generated through quantitative 5'-RACE incorporating molecular barcodes. One entry per CDR3 protein results from TCRdb running MiXCR on the 5' RACE reads. Of roughly 440,000 distinct CDR3 sequences in the sample, 17% were seen once. Study outcomes and limitations: Researchers reportedly found disease-linked clones significantly enriched in matched ankylosing spondylitis synovial fluid. Relatively rare in peripheral blood, disease-linked clones were also CD8+. Characteristic, it appeared, of ankylosing spondylitis blood was a TCR beta motif of about eight highly homologous variants.

This clonotype was seen only a few times. Its antigen is currently unknown. Sequencing used blood, either unsorted or a sorted T cell fraction (not recorded which). This chain connects TRBV11-2 to TRBJ2-3; TRBD2 matches at 11 bases. The origin of this receptor is a male donor with ankylosing spondylitis. CDR3 amino acids: CASSLETSGSWTDTQYF. The CDR3, as DNA: TGTGCCAGCAGCTTAGAAACTAGCGGGAGTTGGACAGATACGCAGTATTTT.